These T cell receptor beta chains were read from a single sample in a study of cytomegalovirus exposure and HLA in healthy donors. TCRdb's copy holds only in-frame clones and misses some; the assay was immunoSEQ multiplex PCR. The sample shows about 140,000 clones, around 80% of them seen only once. Sequences were obtained from PBMCs. These receptor sequences come from a middle-aged woman in good health and CMV-seronegative. Each CDR3 is given with its conserved first and last residue. The D gene is left open where the match is weak. Size is omitted from some rows. Given values are once, few, many or a class for expanded clones.

>TRBV18|.|TRBJ1-5|.|14
TGTGCCAGCTCGGAGGGGTATAGCAATCAGCCCCAGCATTTT
CASSEGYSNQPQHF
>TRBV28|.|TRBJ1-5|TRBD1|14
TGTGCCAGCATTATACAGGGGGCGGATCAGCCCCAGCATTTT
CASIIQGADQPQHF
>TRBV5-6|.|TRBJ1-1|.|13
TGTGCCAGCAGCCATGACCGGGGGACTGAAGCTTTCTTT
CASSHDRGTEAFF
>TRBV7-9|.|TRBJ2-2|.|15
TGTGCCAGCAGTTCCCGGACAGAGCACACCGGGGAGCTGTTTTTT
CASSSRTEHTGELFF
>TRBV28|.|TRBJ2-2|.|14
TGTGCCAGCAGTTTCGCAGGGGTGGGCGGGGAGCTGTTTTTT
CASSFAGVGGELFF
>TRBV9|.|TRBJ1-2|.|17
TGTGCCAGCAGCGTAGGGGAGGGGGGGCGGCAAGGGTATGGCTACACCTTC
CASSVGEGGRQGYGYTF
>TRBV12-5|.|TRBJ2-2|TRBD2|18
TGTGCTAGTGGTTCCGGGACTAGCGGGAGTGGGGCCACCGGGGAGCTGTTTTTT
CASGSGTSGSGATGELFF
>TRBV27|.|TRBJ2-5|TRBD1|15
TGTGCCAGCAGTTTATACGGACAGGGGGAAGAGACCCAGTACTTC
CASSLYGQGEETQYF
>TRBV6-1|.|TRBJ2-1|.|15
TGTGCCAGCAGTGTCCCCGGACAAGACTACAATGAGCAGTTCTTC
CASSVPGQDYNEQFF
>TRBV2|.|TRBJ2-1|TRBD2|14
TGTGCCAGCGAAAGGGAGCGGGACTACAATGAGCAGTTCTTC
CASERERDYNEQFF
>TRBV7-3|once|TRBJ2-2|TRBD1|17
TGTGCCAGCAGCTCCAACCGGGACAGGGTTTTCGCCGGGGAGCTGTTTTTT
CASSSNRDRVFAGELFF
>TRBV4-1|.|TRBJ2-7|.|16
TGCGCCAGCAGCCAAGAACCGGGACTGCCCTCCTACGAGCAGTACTTC
CASSQEPGLPSYEQYF
>TRBV6-5|once|TRBJ1-5|TRBD1|16
TGTGCCAGCAGTTCCCTCGGACAGGGCCGCAATCAGCCCCAGCATTTT
CASSSLGQGRNQPQHF
>TRBV4-1|once|TRBJ1-5|TRBD1|16
TGCGCCAGCAGCCAGGCCGGGACAGGGGTTGTTCAGCCCCAGCATTTT
CASSQAGTGVVQPQHF
>TRBV4-2|.|TRBJ1-1|TRBD1|15
TGTGCCAGCGGCCAAGATCCCCAGGGGGACACTGAAGCTTTCTTT
CASGQDPQGDTEAFF
>TRBV28|.|TRBJ1-1|TRBD1|14
TGTGCCAGCAGTCTATGGACAGGGGGCCGAGGAGCTTTCTTT
CASSLWTGGRGAFF
>TRBV9|.|TRBJ1-1|.|14
TGTGCCAGCAGCTATAACCCGGAACAGGGTGAAGCTTTCTTT
CASSYNPEQGEAFF
>TRBV5-4|.|TRBJ2-2|.|16
TGTGCCAGCACCAAAGGAGGGGGCTTGAACACCGGGGAGCTGTTTTTT
CASTKGGGLNTGELFF
>TRBV29-1|.|TRBJ2-1|TRBD1|12
TGCAGCGCCGGACAGGGCCCCAATGAGCAGTTCTTC
CSAGQGPNEQFF
>TRBV11-2|once|TRBJ1-1|.|13
TGTGCCAGCAGCACGACAGAGGTCACTGAAGCTTTCTTT
CASSTTEVTEAFF
>TRBV7-9|.|TRBJ1-1|.|13
TGTGCCAGCAGTTACCAGGAGAACACTGAAGCTTTCTTT
CASSYQENTEAFF
>TRBV13|few|TRBJ2-1|TRBD1|17
TGTGCCAGCAGCTTAGTCGTTATCGGGACAGGCTATTTTGAGCAGTTCTTC
CASSLVVIGTGYFEQFF
>TRBV28|.|TRBJ1-1|TRBD1|15
TGTGCCAGCAGTTTCGAGCACAGGGGGTACACTGAAGCTTTCTTT
CASSFEHRGYTEAFF
>TRBV4-1|.|TRBJ1-1|TRBD1|15
TGCGCCAGCAGCCAAAACAGGGGTGAGAACACTGAAGCTTTCTTT
CASSQNRGENTEAFF
>TRBV28|.|TRBJ2-7|.|12
TGTGCCAGCAGCCGCCTAGGCCACGAGCAGTACTTC
CASSRLGHEQYF
>TRBV11-2|.|TRBJ2-2|.|15
TGTGCCAGCAGCCAAATCAGGGTATTCACCGGGGAGCTGTTTTTT
CASSQIRVFTGELFF
>TRBV4-1|.|TRBJ2-3|.|15
TGCGCCAGCAGCCAAGATCCACAGTCCAGGTATACGCAGTATTTT
CASSQDPQSRYTQYF
>TRBV7-3|.|TRBJ2-1|TRBD2|14
TGTGCCAGCAGCTGGACTAGCGGGAGTACTGAGCAGTTCTTC
CASSWTSGSTEQFF
>TRBV6-5|.|TRBJ2-7|TRBD1|13
TGTGCCAGCAGTTACGACAGGGGAAGAGAGCAGTACTTC
CASSYDRGREQYF
>TRBV28|.|TRBJ2-7|TRBD2|15
TGTGCCAGCAGTTTAGTAGCGGGAGGCCCCTACGAGCAGTACTTC
CASSLVAGGPYEQYF
>TRBV28|.|TRBJ2-5|TRBD1|14
TGTGCCAGCAGAGGACAGGGGAAGGGTGAGACCCAGTACTTC
CASRGQGKGETQYF